This entry lists 19 T cell receptor beta chains sequenced from one sample in a study of neurological immune-mediated disorders. Noted time point: longitudinal time-point 1 (baseline). MiXCR, run by TCRdb on the 5' RACE reads, gives a single entry per CDR3 protein. The sample yields approximately 36,000 distinct CDR3 sequences, roughly 3.1% seen once. The sample taken for sequencing was PBMCs. These TCRs come from a woman aged 55-70 years with multiple sclerosis.

This clonotype has a count of ten or more. The CDR3 DNA follows: TGTGCCAGCAGCACGCCTGGCAGGGTCAATCAGCCCCAGCATTTT. It is translated as CASSTPGRVNQPQHF. This chain links TRBV7-2 with TRBJ1-5; TRBD1 might be the D (5 bases). Germline CDR1 is SGHTA and CDR2 is FQGNSA. The ends were cut back, 5 bases at V and 3 bases at J, with 14 bases in the middle. The CDR3 spans 15 residues.

This clonotype was found many times. The chain is built from TRBV7-2 and TRBJ2-1; a possible D gene is TRBD1 (6 bases). Per the germline V gene, CDR1 is SGHTA and CDR2 is FQGNSA. There are 12 residues in the CDR3. The V and J ends lost 1 base and 10 bases respectively, with 8 bases between them. The CDR3 loop is CASSLGDTEQFF. CDR3 DNA sequence: TGTGCCAGCAGCTTAGGGGACACCGAGCAGTTCTTC. The full variable domain, in which reference TRBV7-2 and TRBJ2-1 provide the parts outside the CDR3, is GAGVSQSPSNKVTEKGKDVELRCDPISGHTALYWYRQSLGQGLEFLIYFQGNSAPDKSGLPSDRFSAERTGGSVSTLTIQRTQQEDSAVYLCASSLGDTEQFFGPGTRLTVL.

There are many counts of this clonotype. The chain uses TRBV3-1 and TRBJ2-2; weak D call: TRBD1 (6 bases). The CDR3 runs to 16 residues. Per the germline V gene, CDR1 is LGHDT and CDR2 is YNNKEL (reference sequence). The V end lost 3 bases, the J end lost 0 bases, and 11 bases lay between the germline ends. The CDR3 DNA sequence: TGTGCCAGCAGCCATTTCGGACAGTCGAACACCGGGGAGCTGTTTTTT. Protein sequence: CASSHFGQSNTGELFF.

This clonotype came up many times. This chain connects TRBV5-1 to TRBJ2-3; no clear D gene. V lost 0 bases and J lost 8, with 7 bases in between. Germline CDR1 reads SGHRS; CDR2 reads YFSETQ. The CDR3 covers 12 residues. This CDR3 is CASSLEVRTQYF. CDR3 bases: TGCGCCAGCAGCTTGGAAGTTCGTACGCAGTATTTT.

The sample holds many counts of this clonotype. The V call is TRBV7-9, the J call TRBJ2-7, with TRBD1 matching 8 bases. Germline V lookup: CDR1 SEHNR, CDR2 FQNEAQ (reference sequence). The length of the CDR3 is 14 residues. J was trimmed by 5 bases and V by 5 bases; bases with no gene match: 8. The CDR3 reads CASSRRGQGNEQYF. The CDR3 DNA reads TGTGCCAGCAGCCGCCGTGGACAGGGAAACGAGCAGTACTTC. Full variable domain (remainder filled in from reference TRBV7-9 and TRBJ2-7): DTGVSQNPRHKITKRGQNVTFRCDPISEHNRLYWYRQTLGQGPEFLTYFQNEAQLEKSRLLSDRFSAERPKGSFSTLEIQRTEQGDSAMYLCASSRRGQGNEQYFGPGTRLTVT.

The CDR3 protein is CASSPRPGGEQYF. CDR3 nucleotides: TGTGCCAGCAGTCCGCGGCCGGGCGGAGAGCAGTACTTC. This rearrangement joins TRBV6-5 to TRBJ2-7, with D unclear. The V end was cut by 5 bases, the J end by 7 bases, with 15 bases between. From germline, CDR1 is MNHEY and CDR2 SVGAGI. This CDR3 has 13 amino acids.

This clonotype was seen at least ten times. The V gene is TRBV20-1, the J gene TRBJ2-5; TRBD1 or TRBD2 may be the D gene (5 bases each). Germline lookup yields CDR1 DFQATT and CDR2 SNEGSKA (reference sequence). The CDR3 extends over 16 amino acids. Trimming took off 7 bases at V and 2 bases at J, with 23 bases between the two ends. CDR3: CSVQFPQGRGQETQYF. The CDR3 nucleotides read TGCAGTGTCCAATTCCCGCAGGGTCGAGGGCAAGAGACCCAGTACTTC.

This clonotype was counted at least ten times. This chain uses TRBV5-6 with TRBJ1-2; D is undetermined. The CDR3 covers 18 residues. Germline values: CDR1 SGHDT, CDR2 YYEEEE. V lost 5 bases, J lost 0 bases, and 23 bases lay in between. The CDR3 here is CASSPRESYTVTNYGYTF. In nucleotides, the CDR3 is TGTGCCAGCAGTCCGAGGGAGTCATATACCGTAACTAACTATGGCTACACCTTC.

CDR3 nucleotides: TGCAGTGCTAGTGGGTCGAGTGAGACCCAGTACTTC. Translation gives CSASGSSETQYF. The genes are TRBV20-1 and TRBJ2-5; D not resolved. Germline V lookup: CDR1 DFQATT, CDR2 SNEGSKA (reference sequence). V lost 3 bases to trimming and J lost 5 bases, with 10 bases between them. CDR3 size: 12 residues.

This clonotype has at least ten counts. The chain combines TRBV7-9 with TRBJ1-6, with D possibly being TRBD1 (6 bases). Germline-derived CDR1 and CDR2 are SEHNR and FQNEAQ (reference sequence). CDR3 length: 14 residues. The V gene lost 5 bases and the J gene lost 7 bases, with 12 bases spanning the gap. CDR3 loop: CASSRTDGNSPLHF. CDR3 bases: TGTGCCAGCAGCCGGACAGACGGAAATTCACCCCTCCACTTT.

This clonotype was picked up many times. J is TRBJ2-3 and V is TRBV20-1; no firm D call. This CDR3 contains 10 residues. Trimming shortened V by 5 bases and J by 8 bases, and 8 bases separated the two germline ends. Germline V gene lookup returns CDR1 DFQATT and CDR2 SNEGSKA (reference sequence). CDR3 protein: CSAEGGTQYF. In DNA form, the CDR3 reads TGCAGTGCTGAAGGCGGTACGCAGTATTTT.

The table lists this clonotype with many counts. The CDR3 DNA reads as TGCGCCAGCAGCCCCAGGGACTCTAACTATGGCTACACCTTC. It is translated as CASSPRDSNYGYTF. The chain uses TRBV5-1 and TRBJ1-2; D might be TRBD1 (5 bases). Germline CDR1 and CDR2: SGHRS and YFSETQ. Trimming shortened V by 4 bases and J by 0 bases, and 10 bases separated the two germline ends. The CDR3 totals 14 residues.

The chain couples TRBV5-1 to TRBJ2-1, with D unclear. Germline CDR1 SGHRS, CDR2 YFSETQ. This CDR3 is 13 amino acids long. Trimming cost V 3 bases and J 0 bases, with 4 bases left between them. CDR3 loop: CASSWDSYNEQFF. CDR3 in DNA: TGCGCCAGCAGCTGGGACTCCTACAATGAGCAGTTCTTC.

This clonotype was counted at least ten times. The J gene is TRBJ1-4, the V gene TRBV5-6; D not resolved. The CDR3 totals 14 residues. Looked up from germline, CDR1 is SGHDT and CDR2 is YYEEEE. V was pared by 4 bases and J by 0 bases, with 7 bases between. This chain's CDR3 is CASSLIATNEKLFF. The CDR3 DNA reads TGTGCCAGCAGCCTTATCGCAACTAATGAAAAACTGTTTTTT.

This clonotype was counted many times. The chain carries TRBV9 and TRBJ2-1, with D possibly called TRBD1 or TRBD2 (5 bases each). CDR1 SGDLS and CDR2 YYNGEE come from the germline V gene. The CDR3 is 16 amino acids. Trimming stripped 0 bases from V and 2 bases from J, with 12 bases between. CDR3 DNA: TGTGCCAGCAGCGTAGGTCTGGGGGTGGCCTACAATGAGCAGTTCTTC. This sequence encodes CASSVGLGVAYNEQFF.

Of note for this clonotype: A read error may be the cause here, since a much bigger clone is one base away. The chain uses TRBV7-8 and TRBJ2-3; D might be TRBD1 (5 bases). Germline CDR1 and CDR2: SGHVS and FQNEAQ. CDR3 length: 16 residues. As DNA, the CDR3 is TGTGCCAGCAGCTTAGATCGTCCAGGGCGCACAGATAAGCAGTATTTT. Residues: CASSLDRPGRTDKQYF.

This clonotype was observed at least ten times. The chain employs TRBV5-1 and TRBJ2-7; D ambiguous. Germline V lookup: CDR1 SGHRS, CDR2 YFSETQ. The CDR3 runs 14 residues. Trimming cost V 0 bases and J 5 bases, with 12 bases left between them. The CDR3 protein is CASSLGHRADEQYF. DNA of the CDR3: TGCGCCAGCAGCTTGGGGCATAGGGCCGACGAGCAGTACTTC. The full variable domain, rest sourced from reference TRBV5-1 and TRBJ2-7, is KAGVTQTPRYLIKTRGQQVTLSCSPISGHRSVSWYQQTPGQGLQFLFEYFSETQRNKGNFPGRFSGRQFSNSRSEMNVSTLELGDSALYLCASSLGHRADEQYFGPGTRLTVT.

There are many counts of this clonotype. J is TRBJ2-7 and V is TRBV12-3 or TRBV12-4; 11 bases map to TRBD1. V shed 2 bases, J shed 2 bases, and the junction held 2 bases outside the gene matches. This CDR3 spans 15 amino acids. The CDR3, as DNA: TGTGCCAGCAGTTTATCGGGACAGGGGGCCTACGAGCAGTACTTC. This gives the protein CASSLSGQGAYEQYF.

This clonotype was seen at least ten times. This chain uses TRBV9 with TRBJ2-3, with D possibly TRBD2 on 5 matching bases. The V gene lost 0 bases and the J gene lost 0 bases, with 11 bases spanning the gap. Germline values: CDR1 SGDLS, CDR2 YYNGEE. There are 16 residues in the CDR3. The CDR3 bases are TGTGCCAGCAGCGTAGCCGGGGTCCCTAGCACAGATACGCAGTATTTT. It is translated as CASSVAGVPSTDTQYF. The full variable domain, with the rest looked up from reference TRBV9 and TRBJ2-3, is DSGVTQTPKHLITATGQRVTLRCSPRSGDLSVYWYQQSLDQGLQFLIQYYNGEERAKGNILERFSAQQFPDLHSELNLSSLELGDSALYFCASSVAGVPSTDTQYFGPGTRLTVL.